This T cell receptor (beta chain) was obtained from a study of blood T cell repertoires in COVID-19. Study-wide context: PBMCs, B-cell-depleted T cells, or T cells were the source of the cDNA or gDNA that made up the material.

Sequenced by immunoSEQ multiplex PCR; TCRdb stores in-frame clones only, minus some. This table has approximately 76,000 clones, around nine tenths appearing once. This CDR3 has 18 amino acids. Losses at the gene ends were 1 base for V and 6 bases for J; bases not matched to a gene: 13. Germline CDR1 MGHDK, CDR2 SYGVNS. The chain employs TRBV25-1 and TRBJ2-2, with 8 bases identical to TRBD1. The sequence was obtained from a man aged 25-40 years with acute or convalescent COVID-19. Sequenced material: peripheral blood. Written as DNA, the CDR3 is TGTGCCAGCAGTGAATCAGGTCGTATGGGACAGGTGGCCGGGGAGCTGTTTTTT. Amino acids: CASSESGRMGQVAGELFF.